Each of the 27 T cell receptor beta chains below was sequenced from the same sample in a study of early T cells in non-severe SARS-CoV-2 infection. TCRdb re-called the 5' RACE reads with MiXCR, one entry per CDR3 protein. Counted here are tens of thousands of distinct CDR3 sequences, about 4% occurring once; the ten biggest clones make up 10% to 13%. Sequenced: whole blood. Receptor source: an adult who was a healthcare worker with PCR-confirmed SARS-CoV-2 infection or an uninfected control (not recorded which).

This clonotype came up many times. This chain joins TRBV6-1 and TRBJ1-5; possibly TRBD1 for D (6 bases). The V gene's germline CDR1 is MNHNS and CDR2 SASEGT. The V gene lost 1 base and the J gene lost 4 bases, with 14 bases spanning the gap. The CDR3 contains 16 residues. As DNA, the CDR3 is TGTGCCAGCAGTGAAGGTAACAGGGAGTTAAATCAGCCCCAGCATTTT. Translation gives CASSEGNRELNQPQHF.

The sample holds many counts of this clonotype. CDR3 nucleotide sequence: TGCAGTTCGTTAGCGGGAGAAAAAGAGACCCAGTACTTC. Protein: CSSLAGEKETQYF. The rearrangement joins TRBV20-1 to TRBJ2-5, with TRBD2 matching over 9 bases. This CDR3 has 13 residues. J gave up 3 bases and V 8 bases, and 7 bases lay outside the gene matches. The germline gives CDR1 DFQATT, CDR2 SNEGSKA (reference sequence).

At least ten counts were recorded for this clonotype. The chain links TRBV7-6 to TRBJ2-2; TRBD1 aligns across 8 bases. The CDR3 length is 15 residues. In germline, CDR1 is SGHVS, CDR2 FNYEAQ. J gave up 5 bases and V 8 bases, and 10 bases lay outside the gene matches. CDR3 bases: TGTGCCAGCTCGGCGCAGGGGGCCAGGACCGGGGAGCTGTTTTTT. Translated, it gives CASSAQGARTGELFF.

Many counts were recorded for this clonotype. V and J are TRBV7-6 and TRBJ1-1; 7 nucleotides agree with TRBD1. CDR1 is SGHVS and CDR2 is FNYEAQ in the germline V gene. V dropped 4 bases and J dropped 4; count of bases not matched to a gene: 6. The CDR3 consists of 14 residues. The DNA for the CDR3 is TGTGCCAGCAGCTCCCTAACAGGGGTCACTGAAGCTTTCTTT. Amino acids: CASSSLTGVTEAFF.

V gene TRBV29-1 combines with J gene TRBJ2-1; TRBD2 aligns across 8 bases. This CDR3 comprises 12 residues. Trimming cost V 6 bases and J 7 bases; bases outside gene matches: 5. Germline assignment: CDR1 SQVTM and CDR2 ANQGSEA. Here the CDR3 reads CSVRGGENEQFF. CDR3 DNA: TGCAGCGTCCGGGGGGGCGAGAATGAGCAGTTCTTC.

V gene TRBV7-9 combines with J gene TRBJ2-5; perhaps TRBD1 as D (6 bases). V shed 1 base and J shed 5 bases, with 14 bases lying between them. The CDR3 consists of 15 residues. Germline V gives CDR1 SEHNR, CDR2 FQNEAQ (reference sequence). CDR3 sequence: CASSLGQGSIETQYF. In DNA, the CDR3 is TGTGCCAGCAGCTTAGGCCAGGGGAGTATCGAGACCCAGTACTTC.

In this sample, this clonotype turned up a few times. The chain employs TRBV4-3 and TRBJ2-2; TRBD2 aligns across 7 bases. The trim removed 1 base at V and 4 bases at J, leaving 9 bases unmatched. CDR3 size: 17 residues. Germline CDR1 LGHNA, CDR2 YSLEER. Written as DNA, the CDR3 is TGCGCCAGCAGCCAAGTGGCTGGCGGGAGAGGCACCGGGGAGCTGTTTTTT. Amino acid sequence: CASSQVAGGRGTGELFF.

In this sample, this clonotype turned up many times. J is TRBJ1-2 and V is TRBV10-3; 12 bases align to TRBD1. CDR3 length: 13 amino acids. The ends lost 6 bases at V and 6 bases at J; junction bases unmatched: 2. Germline loops: CDR1 ENHRY, CDR2 SYGVKD. CDR3 amino acids: CAIRGTGGDGYTF. The CDR3 coding sequence is TGTGCCATCAGAGGGACAGGGGGCGATGGCTACACCTTC.

This clonotype was picked up many times. The chain is built from TRBV7-2 and TRBJ2-7, with 7 bases fitting TRBD2. The germline V gene has CDR1 SGHTA and CDR2 FQGNSA. The V and J ends lost 4 bases and 2 bases, in that order; junction bases with no gene match: 2. This CDR3 contains 13 residues. This CDR3 is CASSSSGPYEQYF. CDR3 nucleotides: TGTGCCAGCAGCTCTAGCGGTCCCTACGAGCAGTACTTC.

This clonotype was detected a few times. This chain connects TRBV6-5 to TRBJ2-3; maybe TRBD1 (7 bases). The ends were cut back, 6 bases at V and 0 bases at J, with 19 bases in the middle. Germline loops: CDR1 MNHEY, CDR2 SVGAGI. The CDR3 runs 17 residues. CDR3 amino acids: CASSLLGGQLSTDTQYF. The CDR3 region has the DNA TGTGCCAGCAGCCTCCTGGGGGGACAGCTGAGCACAGATACGCAGTATTTT.

This clonotype was seen at least ten times. The rearrangement joins TRBV9 to TRBJ1-5; a weak D match, TRBD1 (5 bases). V dropped 4 bases and J dropped 0 bases, with 11 bases sitting between them. CDR1 SGDLS and CDR2 YYNGEE come from the germline V gene. The CDR3 is 15 residues long. The CDR3 region has the DNA TGTGCCAGCAGCCCCGACAGTTATAGCAATCAGCCCCAGCATTTT. Its translation: CASSPDSYSNQPQHF.

This clonotype appeared many times. The chain couples TRBV24-1 to TRBJ2-1; 7 bases agree with TRBD2. This CDR3 has 15 residues. The V segment lost 7 bases and the J segment 7 bases; nucleotides outside the gene matches: 12. Germline V lookup: CDR1 KGHDR, CDR2 SFDVKD. The CDR3 DNA reads as TGTGCCACCAGCCGGGCGGGAGTGGGAAGGAATGAGCAGTTCTTC. The encoded protein is CATSRAGVGRNEQFF.

This clonotype was picked up a small number of times. The chain is built from TRBV7-2 and TRBJ2-5; TRBD1 agrees at 7 bases. The CDR3 consists of 14 residues. With V trimmed by 5 bases and J by 7 bases, 10 bases remained unmatched. Germline lookup yields CDR1 SGHTA and CDR2 FQGNSA. The CDR3 nucleotides are TGTGCCAGCAGCGTGCTAGGGGGCGAGGGGACCCAGTACTTC. Its translation: CASSVLGGEGTQYF.

This clonotype was counted at least ten times. The chain links TRBV19 to TRBJ2-3; the match to TRBD2 covers 11 bases. This CDR3 has 15 amino acids. V gave up 5 bases and J gave up 2 bases; unmatched junction bases: 3. Germline CDR1 is LNHDA and CDR2 is SQIVND (reference sequence). As DNA, the CDR3 is TGTGCCAGTAGTGGGACTAGCGGAAACACAGATACGCAGTATTTT. This codes for CASSGTSGNTDTQYF. Based on the CDR3 plus reference TRBV19 and TRBJ2-3, the full variable domain is DGGITQSPKYLFRKEGQNVTLSCEQNLNHDAMYWYRQDPGQGLRLIYYSQIVNDFQKGDIAEGYSVSREKKESFPLTVTSAQKNPTAFYLCASSGTSGNTDTQYFGPGTRLTVL.

This clonotype appeared many times. CDR3 residues: CASSFTPILASSTYEQYF. The CDR3 bases are TGTGCCAGCAGCTTCACCCCGATACTAGCTTCTAGCACCTACGAGCAGTACTTC. The V and J genes are TRBV7-2 and TRBJ2-7; the D gene is possibly TRBD2 (6 bases). Germline V CDR1 and CDR2: SGHTA, FQGNSA. This CDR3 spans 18 amino acids. The V end lost 3 bases, the J end lost 2 bases, and 23 bases lay between the germline ends.

The chain employs TRBV6-5 and TRBJ2-7, with D possibly being TRBD1 or TRBD2 (5 bases each). The V and J ends lost 6 bases and 2 bases respectively, with 14 bases between them. CDR1 is MNHEY, CDR2 SVGAGI, per germline. This CDR3 region has 14 residues. The CDR3 protein is CASRTPGRTYEQYF. The CDR3 region has the DNA TGTGCCAGCAGGACCCCAGGGAGAACCTACGAGCAGTACTTC.

The table lists this clonotype with many counts. The chain has TRBV18 and TRBJ1-1; maybe TRBD1 (5 bases). Looked up from germline, CDR1 is KGHSH and CDR2 is LQKENI. Between the trimmed V and J ends, which lost 3 bases and 4 bases, there was a span of 15 bases. This CDR3 spans 15 amino acids. In DNA, the CDR3 is TGTGCCAGCTCACCTATTGAGGGGCACGGCACTGAAGCTTTCTTT. Its protein is CASSPIEGHGTEAFF. The whole variable domain, filled in from reference TRBV18 and TRBJ1-1, reads NAGVMQNPRHLVRRRGQEARLRCSPMKGHSHVYWYRQLPEEGLKFMVYLQKENIIDESGMPKERFSAEFPKEGPSILRIQQVVRGDSAAYFCASSPIEGHGTEAFFGQGTRLTVV.

This clonotype has a count of ten or more. The chain carries TRBV28 and TRBJ1-1, with TRBD1 matching over 7 bases. The V gene end was trimmed by 6 bases and the J gene end by 8 bases; junction bases not matched to a gene: 6. The CDR3 runs to 12 residues. The germline gives CDR1 MDHEN, CDR2 SYDVKM. CDR3 nucleotides: TGTGCCAGCAGACTCGGACAGGCCGAAGCTTTCTTT. Amino acid sequence: CASRLGQAEAFF.

The chain joins TRBV6-5 to TRBJ2-4; 8 bases are a match to TRBD2. V was clipped by 6 bases and J by 0 bases; unmatched bases: 28. CDR1 and CDR2 from the germline V gene are MNHEY and SVGAGI. CDR3 length: 23 amino acids. CDR3 sequence (DNA): TGTGCCAGCAGGCAGTCAGACACCTTTGCGAGGGCTAGCGGGCTTTTAGCCAAAAACATTCAGTACTTC. It codes for CASRQSDTFARASGLLAKNIQYF.

This clonotype has at least ten counts. The V call is TRBV7-6, the J call TRBJ2-7; D not certain. Germline V gene sequence: CDR1 SGHVS, CDR2 FNYEAQ. V was cut by 5 bases and J by 4 bases, with 9 bases left in between. There are 12 residues in the CDR3. The CDR3 is CASSLGTYEQYF. The CDR3 nucleotides are TGTGCCAGCAGCCTCGGAACTTACGAGCAGTACTTC.

In its sample, this clonotype was seen many times. This chain links TRBV14 with TRBJ2-2; D ambiguous. Trimming removed 1 base at V and 4 bases at J, with 7 bases between. Per the germline V gene, CDR1 is SGHDN and CDR2 is FVKESK. There are 14 residues in the CDR3. The CDR3 DNA reads TGTGCCAGCAGCCAAGCACTCCTCACCGGGGAGCTGTTTTTT. Protein sequence: CASSQALLTGELFF.

This clonotype was observed many times. The chain recombines TRBV20-1 with TRBJ2-1; D remains unclear. There are 14 residues in the CDR3. Germline V lookup: CDR1 DFQATT, CDR2 SNEGSKA (reference sequence). Trimming left V 3 bases short and J 1 base short, with 10 bases between. CDR3 loop: CSARSDKSYNEQFF. CDR3 bases: TGCAGTGCTAGGTCCGATAAATCCTACAATGAGCAGTTCTTC.

This clonotype has a count of ten or more. Here the CDR3 reads CASSLLGSSYEQYF. The CDR3 bases are TGTGCCAGCAGTTTATTGGGTAGCTCCTACGAGCAGTACTTC. The rearrangement joins TRBV6-6 to TRBJ2-7; D uncertain. Germline lookup yields CDR1 MNHNY and CDR2 SVGAGI (reference sequence). Trimming removed 4 bases at V and 0 bases at J, with 10 bases between. The CDR3 runs to 14 residues.

Ten or more counts support this clonotype. The V gene is TRBV29-1, the J gene TRBJ2-6; D is ambiguous. Trimming pared 7 bases from V and 0 bases from J, leaving 10 bases between. Germline-derived CDR1 and CDR2 are SQVTM and ANQGSEA. The CDR3 sequence is 14 residues long. The CDR3, as DNA: TGCAGCGCCGCGCTCGCCTCTGGGGCCAACGTCCTGACTTTC. As protein: CSAALASGANVLTF.

This clonotype was observed a handful of times. The V and J genes are TRBV28 and TRBJ1-1; no clear D gene. Between the trimmed V and J ends, which lost 6 bases and 0 bases, there was a span of 17 bases. From germline, CDR1 is MDHEN and CDR2 SYDVKM. The length of the CDR3 is 16 residues. This CDR3 reads CASSLGPLDMNTEAFF. In DNA form, the CDR3 reads TGTGCCAGCAGCCTCGGCCCCCTCGACATGAACACTGAAGCTTTCTTT.

This clonotype appeared a single time. A much larger clone differs by one base, so this may be a read error. Since no conserved phenylalanine or tryptophan closes the CDR3, a read error is the likely cause. This chain links TRBV5-4 with TRBJ2-5; no firm D call. V dropped 0 bases and J dropped 0 bases, with 6 bases sitting between them. The germline CDR1 and CDR2 sequences are SGHNT and YYREEE (reference sequence). There are 14 residues in the CDR3. Written as DNA, the CDR3 is TGTGCCAGCAGCTTGGAGACAAACCAAGAGACCCAGTACCTC. Translation gives CASSLETNQETQYL.

This clonotype is medium-sized (0.01 to 0.1%). V usage is TRBV5-1 and J usage is TRBJ2-5; weak D call: TRBD2 (7 bases). This CDR3 spans 16 amino acids. Germline V gene data show CDR1 as SGHRS and CDR2 as YFSETQ. With 5 bases removed from V and 4 bases from J, the gap between germline ends came to 21 bases. The CDR3 DNA reads TGCGCCAGCAGAGCAAGATCCCGGGGGGCTGGAGAGACCCAGTACTTC. Its protein is CASRARSRGAGETQYF.